This T cell receptor (beta chain) was profiled in a study of CD8 T cells in ankylosing spondylitis. Findings and caveats of the study: The clones that were linked to disease were reported to be significantly enriched in matched synovial fluid samples from ankylosing spondylitis patients. Relatively rare in peripheral blood, disease-linked clones were also CD8+. Among TCR beta sequences, a motif of several highly homologous variants appeared characteristic of ankylosing spondylitis blood.

With regard to this clonotype: Antigen unknown.

Quantitative molecular-barcoded 5'-RACE generated the TCR beta libraries. TCRdb re-analysed the 5' RACE reads in MiXCR, keeping a single row per CDR3 protein. The table has about 800,000 distinct CDR3 sequences, 10% to 15% seen once; the top ten hold 0.45% to 0.6%. V lost 6 bases to trimming and J lost 10 bases, with 12 bases between them. CDR3 size: 12 residues. This clonotype originated in a male donor with ankylosing spondylitis. Specimen: blood, either unsorted or a sorted T cell fraction (not recorded which). The chain combines TRBV12-3 or TRBV12-4 with TRBJ2-2, with D unresolved. The DNA of the CDR3 is TGTGCCAGCAGCCAATCAAAACTGGAGCTGTTTTTT. The encoded protein is CASSQSKLELFF.